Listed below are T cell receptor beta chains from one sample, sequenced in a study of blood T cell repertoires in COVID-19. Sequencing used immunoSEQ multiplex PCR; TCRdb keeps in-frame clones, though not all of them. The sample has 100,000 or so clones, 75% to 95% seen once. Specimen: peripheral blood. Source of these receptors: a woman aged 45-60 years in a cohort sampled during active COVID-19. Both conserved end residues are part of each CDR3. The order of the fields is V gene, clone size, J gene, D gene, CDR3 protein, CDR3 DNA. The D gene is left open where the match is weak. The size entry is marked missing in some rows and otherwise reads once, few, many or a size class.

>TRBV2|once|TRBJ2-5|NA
CASSSRIGKTQYF
TGTGCCAGCAGTTCAAGGATCGGGAAGACCCAGTACTTC
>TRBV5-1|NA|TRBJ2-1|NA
CASSLRGSEQFF
TGCGCCAGCAGCCTGAGAGGCAGTGAGCAGTTCTTC
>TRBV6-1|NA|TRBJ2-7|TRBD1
CASSEIRGQSDEQYF
TGTGCCAGCAGTGAGATTAGGGGGCAATCGGACGAGCAGTACTTC
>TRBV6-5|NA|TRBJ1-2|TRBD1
CASRFMGQGAGGYTF
TGTGCCAGCAGATTCATGGGACAGGGGGCAGGAGGCTACACCTTC
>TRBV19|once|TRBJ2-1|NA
CASSPGQLRRNEQFF
TGTGCCAGTAGCCCCGGACAATTAAGGAGAAATGAGCAGTTCTTC
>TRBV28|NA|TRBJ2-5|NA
CASSSGVPGTQYF
TGTGCCAGCAGTTCCGGGGTCCCTGGGACCCAGTACTTC
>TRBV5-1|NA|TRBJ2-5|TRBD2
CASSLGGLAGQETQYF
TGCGCCAGCAGCTTGGGGGGACTAGCGGGACAAGAGACCCAGTACTTC
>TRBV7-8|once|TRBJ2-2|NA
CASSQEAGELFF
TGTGCCAGCAGTCAAGAGGCCGGGGAGCTGTTTTTT
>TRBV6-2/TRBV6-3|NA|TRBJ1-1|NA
CASSYGDTASSEAFF
TGTGCCAGCAGTTACGGGGACACGGCTTCGTCTGAAGCTTTCTTT
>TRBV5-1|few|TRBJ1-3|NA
CASTITQGSGNTIYF
TGCGCCAGCACCATCACCCAGGGGTCTGGAAACACCATATATTTT
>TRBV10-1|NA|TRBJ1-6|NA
CASSLDLDSPLHF
TGCGCCAGCAGTCTAGACTTGGATTCACCCCTCCACTTT
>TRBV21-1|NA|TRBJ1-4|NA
CASTFSVQGGNEKLFF
TGTGCCAGCACCTTTTCAGTACAGGGCGGTAATGAAAAACTGTTTTTT
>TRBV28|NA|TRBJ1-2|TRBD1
CASSSQGAPNYGYTF
TGTGCCAGCAGCTCACAGGGGGCGCCCAACTATGGCTACACCTTC
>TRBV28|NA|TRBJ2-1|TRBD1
CASSWTGGYNEQFF
TGTGCCAGCAGTTGGACAGGGGGCTACAATGAGCAGTTCTTC
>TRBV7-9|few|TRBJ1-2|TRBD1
CASSLSPGGSGYTF
TGTGCCAGCAGCTTAAGTCCAGGGGGCAGTGGCTACACCTTC
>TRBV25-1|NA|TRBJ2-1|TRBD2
CASDSGEGVPYNEQFF
TGTGCCAGCGATAGCGGGGAGGGGGTCCCCTACAATGAGCAGTTCTTC
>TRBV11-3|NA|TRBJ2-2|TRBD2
CASSRLARTGELFF
TGTGCCAGCAGCCGACTAGCGCGCACCGGGGAGCTGTTTTTT
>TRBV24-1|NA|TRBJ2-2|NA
CATSMTGDGGGELFF
TGTGCCACCAGCATGACAGGCGATGGGGGCGGGGAGCTGTTTTTT
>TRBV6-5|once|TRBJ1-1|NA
CASRYPTGLNTEAFF
TGTGCCAGCAGATATCCGACAGGTTTGAACACTGAAGCTTTCTTT
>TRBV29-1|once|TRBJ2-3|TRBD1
CSSAGTGTSTDTQYF
TGCAGCTCCGCTGGGACAGGGACTAGCACAGATACGCAGTATTTT
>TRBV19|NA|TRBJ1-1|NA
CASTDLVRVNTEAFF
TGTGCCAGTACCGATTTAGTCAGGGTGAACACTGAAGCTTTCTTT
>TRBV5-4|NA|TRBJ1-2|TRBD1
CASSPPGTGTSNYGYTF
TGTGCCAGCAGCCCCCCCGGGACAGGGACCTCAAACTATGGCTACACCTTC